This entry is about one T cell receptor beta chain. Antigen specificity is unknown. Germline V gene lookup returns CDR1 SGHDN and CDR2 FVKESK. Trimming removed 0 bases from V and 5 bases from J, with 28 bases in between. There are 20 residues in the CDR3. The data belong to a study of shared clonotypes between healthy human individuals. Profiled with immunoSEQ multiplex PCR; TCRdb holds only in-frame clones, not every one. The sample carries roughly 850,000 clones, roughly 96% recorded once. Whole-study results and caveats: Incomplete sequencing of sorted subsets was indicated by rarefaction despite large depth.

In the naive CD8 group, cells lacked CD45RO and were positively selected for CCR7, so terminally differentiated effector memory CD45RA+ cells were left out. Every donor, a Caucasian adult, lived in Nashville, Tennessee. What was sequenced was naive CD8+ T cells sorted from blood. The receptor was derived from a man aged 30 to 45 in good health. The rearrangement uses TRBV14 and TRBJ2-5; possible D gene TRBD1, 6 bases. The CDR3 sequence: CASSQDEKGGQYAPWETQYF. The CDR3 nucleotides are TGTGCCAGCAGCCAAGATGAGAAAGGGGGACAATACGCTCCCTGGGAGACCCAGTACTTC.